This T cell receptor beta chain stems from a study of cytomegalovirus exposure and HLA in healthy donors. Whole-study findings and limits: Associated with cytomegalovirus, according to the listing, were fewer than 200 TCR beta chains. When a later analysis was performed, an Asian-associated ancestry cluster reportedly had fewer N-insertions than the roughly 670-donor mean.

The PCR ran on 60 Vbeta and 13 Jbeta primers. Some clones are missing from TCRdb's copy, which holds only in-frame ones; the method was immunoSEQ multiplex PCR. The sample has just under 95,000 clones, 81% seen once. Remarks on this clone: Its antigen is not identified.

With 5 bases clipped from V and 0 bases from J, the junction kept 10 bases outside the gene matches. Germline V gene data show CDR1 as MNHEY and CDR2 as SMNVEV (reference sequence). This CDR3 has 18 amino acids. Specimen: PBMCs. The V call is TRBV27, the J call TRBJ1-5, with 10 bases identical to TRBD1. The receptor was derived from a girl aged 2 to 10 in good health and CMV-seropositive. This chain's CDR3 is CASSTGTGVLYSNQPQHF. The CDR3 DNA follows: TGTGCCAGCAGTACCGGGACAGGGGTACTTTATAGCAATCAGCCCCAGCATTTT.